Listed here is a single TCR beta chain. TCRdb independently ran MiXCR on the 5' RACE reads; one entry per CDR3 protein. The sample consists of 450,000 to 600,000 distinct CDR3 sequences, approximately 13% of them appearing once. Trimming removed 6 bases from V and 0 bases from J, with 12 bases in between. The CDR3 covers 15 residues. Germline V lookup: CDR1 MNHNS, CDR2 SASEGT. The data were obtained in a study of T cells after yellow fever vaccination. The chain is built from TRBV6-1 and TRBJ2-4; D ambiguous. The source was PBMCs, collected on the day of the yellow fever booster vaccination. This sequence was found in a man aged 25 to 40 who received the YFV17D yellow fever vaccine. This chain's CDR3 is CASSPFLLAKNIQYF. The CDR3 DNA reads as TGTGCCAGCAGCCCTTTCCTTTTAGCCAAAAACATTCAGTACTTC.